This entry lists 30 T cell receptor beta chains sequenced from one sample in a study of shared clonotypes between healthy human individuals. Measured with immunoSEQ multiplex PCR; TCRdb has only the in-frame clones, and not every one. The top ten hold 9.5% to 15% of the sample, which has about half a million clones, around 73% seen once. Sequencing was done on a sample of PBMCs. These receptors came from a woman aged 40 to 50 in good health. Some clones in this sample may be carry-over from other donors' samples.

This clone was counted a few times. The chain joins TRBV30 to TRBJ2-6; weak D call: TRBD2 (5 bases). From germline, CDR1 is GTSNPN and CDR2 SVGIG (reference sequence). The V and J ends lost 2 bases and 2 bases respectively, with 10 bases between them. This CDR3 comprises 15 residues. CDR3 coding DNA: TGTGCCTGGAGTCTGTCCGGGACTGGGGCCAACGTCCTGACTTTC. Translating gives CAWSLSGTGANVLTF. Full variable domain (remainder filled in from reference TRBV30 and TRBJ2-6): SQTIHQWPATLVQPVGSPLSLECTVEGTSNPNLYWYRQAAGRGLQLLFYSVGIGQISSEVPQNLSASRPQDRQFILSSKKLLLSDSGFYLCAWSLSGTGANVLTFGAGSRLTVL.

The table lists this clone with a few counts. V usage is TRBV15 and J usage is TRBJ2-3, with D perhaps matching TRBD2 (6 bases). V was pared by 3 bases and J by 1 base, with 11 bases between. Germline V CDR1 and CDR2: LNHNV, YYDKDF (reference sequence). The CDR3 consists of 15 residues. The CDR3 loop reads CATSRGDWGTDTQYF. The DNA for the CDR3 is TGTGCCACCAGCAGGGGGGACTGGGGCACAGATACGCAGTATTTT. Looking up the rest from reference TRBV15 and TRBJ2-3 gives the full variable domain: DAMVIQNPRYQVTQFGKPVTLSCSQTLNHNVMYWYQQKSSQAPKLLFHYYDKDFNNEADTPDNFQSRRPNTSFCFLDIRSPGLGDTAMYLCATSRGDWGTDTQYFGPGTRLTVL.

V and J are TRBV11-2 and TRBJ2-3, with a weak D call TRBD1 (6 bases). V lost 3 bases and J 6 bases, leaving 10 bases between the germline ends. Germline CDR1 reads SGHAT; CDR2 reads FQNNGV. CDR3 length equals 13 residues. CDR3 protein: CASSFAQGDTQYF. In nucleotides, the CDR3 is TGTGCCAGCAGCTTTGCTCAGGGGGATACGCAGTATTTT.

This clone was found a few times. J is TRBJ2-1 and V is TRBV14, with 10 bases matching TRBD2. This CDR3 contains 23 residues. Germline V gene data show CDR1 as SGHDN and CDR2 as FVKESK. V gave up 1 base and J gave up 2 bases; unmatched junction bases: 23. CDR3 sequence: CASSQGGWWPSGRISPTYNEQFF. CDR3 sequence (DNA): TGTGCCAGCAGCCAAGGGGGGTGGTGGCCTAGCGGGAGAATTTCCCCCACCTACAATGAGCAGTTCTTC.

This clone was seen just once. Just one base apart from a much larger clone, this may be a read error. This specimen includes other DNA sequences encoding the same CDR3. This chain joins TRBV25-1 and TRBJ1-4; 8 nucleotides align to TRBD1. This CDR3 has 15 residues. Germline V gene lookup returns CDR1 MGHDK and CDR2 SYGVNS. The trim removed 5 bases at V and 6 bases at J, leaving 8 bases unmatched. DNA of the CDR3: TGTGCCAGCAGTTTTACTGGGACAGGATATGAAAAACTGTTTTTT. Translating gives CASSFTGTGYEKLFF.

This clone has just one count. The chain uses TRBV7-3 and TRBJ2-1; 9 bases map to TRBD2. V gave up 0 bases and J gave up 4 bases; unmatched junction bases: 13. The germline V gene encodes CDR1 SGHTA and CDR2 FQGTGA. The CDR3 covers 19 residues. The CDR3 loop is CASSLTLSGRSPLYNEQFF. CDR3 DNA: TGTGCCAGCAGCTTAACGTTAAGCGGGAGGTCCCCGCTTTACAATGAGCAGTTCTTC.

The chain has TRBV7-3 and TRBJ1-1, with a weak D call TRBD1 (5 bases). Germline CDR1 is SGHTA and CDR2 is FQGTGA. The CDR3 is 14 residues long. The V end lost 3 bases, the J end lost 7 bases, and 15 bases lay between the germline ends. In DNA, the CDR3 is TGTGCCAGCAGCTTGGAGGCAACGGGGGGTGAAGCTTTCTTT. As protein: CASSLEATGGEAFF.

V usage is TRBV11-2 and J usage is TRBJ1-1; D gene uncertain. CDR3 size: 14 residues. Trimming removed 5 bases from V and 0 bases from J, with 10 bases in between. Germline V gene data show CDR1 as SGHAT and CDR2 as FQNNGV. For the CDR3, the DNA is TGTGCCAGCAGCCGACTTGGGGTGAACACTGAAGCTTTCTTT. Its protein product is CASSRLGVNTEAFF.

The V call is TRBV5-1, the J call TRBJ2-7; 10 bases agree with TRBD1. This CDR3 has 14 amino acids. Germline CDR1 SGHRS, CDR2 YFSETQ. Germline trimming cut 3 bases from V and 2 bases from J; bases unmatched to any gene: 2. The CDR3 sequence: CASSWGQGPYEQYF. The DNA for the CDR3 is TGCGCCAGCAGCTGGGGACAGGGGCCCTACGAGCAGTACTTC.

Comments on this clone: The germline gene is not matched at one end of the junction; a read error may be the cause. The chain has TRBV6-5 and TRBJ2-5; tentative D call: TRBD2 (5 bases). The DNA end favors TRBJ2-7, so the J call may be wrong. The CDR3 spans 15 residues. Germline lookup yields CDR1 MNHEY and CDR2 SVGAGI. CDR3 amino acids: CVSSASTDSSYEQYF. The CDR3 bases are TGTGTCAGCAGCGCCTCTACGGACTCATCCTACGAGCAGTACTTC.

DNA for the CDR3: TGTGCCATCAGTCAGGGACTAGCGGGAGTATATGAGCAGTTCTTC. As protein: CAISQGLAGVYEQFF. The V call is TRBV10-3, the J call TRBJ2-1, with 14 positions matching TRBD2. Germline V gene data show CDR1 as ENHRY and CDR2 as SYGVKD. Trimming at V came to 5 bases and at J to 8 bases, leaving 5 bases not matched to a gene. The CDR3 runs 15 residues.

This clone occurred once. The V call is TRBV10-3, the J call TRBJ2-7; 9 bases are shared with TRBD1. CDR1 is ENHRY, CDR2 SYGVKD, per germline. The CDR3 has 16 residues. V lost 0 bases, J lost 1 base, and 4 bases stayed unmatched. CDR3 amino acids: CAISESGDRGSYEQYF. The CDR3 coding sequence is TGTGCCATCAGTGAGTCGGGAGACAGGGGGTCCTACGAGCAGTACTTC.

This chain connects TRBV5-1 to TRBJ2-1, with 15 bases matching TRBD2. The CDR3 runs 19 residues. V dropped 3 bases and J dropped 1; count of bases not matched to a gene: 8. From germline, CDR1 is SGHRS and CDR2 YFSETQ. CDR3 nucleotides: TGCGCCAGCAGCTCCCCGGGACTAGCGGGAGGCCGGTCCTACAATGAGCAGTTCTTC. Translating it yields CASSSPGLAGGRSYNEQFF.

The genes are TRBV19 and TRBJ1-5; D unclear. Trimming left V 5 bases short and J 6 bases short, with 11 bases between. The CDR3 sequence is 13 residues long. Germline-derived CDR1 and CDR2 are LNHDA and SQIVND (reference sequence). CDR3 in amino acids: CASSGSGFQPQHF. The DNA for the CDR3 is TGTGCCAGTAGTGGGTCAGGTTTTCAGCCCCAGCATTTT.

The chain employs TRBV29-1 and TRBJ2-4; D ambiguous. The germline gives CDR1 SQVTM, CDR2 ANQGSEA. There are 14 residues in the CDR3. Trimming took off 7 bases at V and 0 bases at J, with 13 bases between the two ends. CDR3 nucleotides: TGCAGCGCGAATGGAGATTTAGCCAAAAACATTCAGTACTTC. Protein: CSANGDLAKNIQYF.

The chain uses TRBV2 and TRBJ2-7, with TRBD1 matching 10 bases. Germline CDR1 SNHLY, CDR2 FYNNEI. Germline trimming cut 4 bases from V and 2 bases from J; bases unmatched to any gene: 2. This CDR3 contains 14 residues. The CDR3 protein is CASSAGTGAYEQYF. The CDR3 nucleotides are TGTGCCAGCAGTGCCGGGACAGGGGCCTACGAGCAGTACTTC. The complete variable domain, with remaining parts taken from reference TRBV2 and TRBJ2-7, reads EPEVTQTPSHQVTQMGQEVILRCVPISNHLYFYWYRQILGQKVEFLVSFYNNEISEKSEIFDDQFSVERPDGSNFTLKIRSTKLEDSAMYFCASSAGTGAYEQYFGPGTRLTVT.

This clone has more than one count but fewer than ten. This chain uses TRBV5-5 with TRBJ1-5; a possible D gene is TRBD1 (5 bases). V dropped 4 bases and J dropped 2 bases, with 19 bases sitting between them. The CDR3 has 17 amino acids. Germline lookup yields CDR1 SGHKS and CDR2 YYEKEE (reference sequence). As DNA, the CDR3 is TGTGCCAGCAGCCGTGTTCCGGGGGATCAGGGCAATCAGCCCCAGCATTTT. Translated, it gives CASSRVPGDQGNQPQHF.

The genes are TRBV7-2 and TRBJ2-7; 13 nucleotides align to TRBD2. The ends lost 4 bases at V and 4 bases at J; junction bases unmatched: 7. Per the germline V gene, CDR1 is SGHTA and CDR2 is FQGNSA. The CDR3 has 16 amino acids. This CDR3 reads CASSWGLAGLWYEQYF. CDR3 nucleotides: TGTGCCAGCAGCTGGGGACTAGCGGGACTTTGGTACGAGCAGTACTTC.

The gene calls are TRBV6-1 and TRBJ2-7; D uncertain. With 1 base removed from V and 1 base from J, the gap between germline ends came to 11 bases. CDR1 is MNHNS and CDR2 is SASEGT in the germline V gene. The CDR3 contains 15 residues. The CDR3 DNA follows: TGTGCCAGCAGTGAAGGGCCAGCGCGATCCTACGAGCAGTACTTC. This translates into CASSEGPARSYEQYF.

The chain is built from TRBV6-5 and TRBJ1-6; D call uncertain. The germline V gene has CDR1 MNHEY and CDR2 SVGAGI. Trimming removed 5 bases at V and 10 bases at J, with 15 bases between. The CDR3 is 14 amino acids. CDR3 coding DNA: TGTGCCAGCAGTCAATCGAGAGGGAACTCACCCCTCCACTTT. This sequence encodes CASSQSRGNSPLHF.

A remark on this clone: A much bigger clone sits one base away, suggesting this may be a read error. The chain uses TRBV4-1 and TRBJ1-2; 8 positions agree with TRBD1. Germline V lookup: CDR1 MGHRA, CDR2 YSYEKL. The CDR3 consists of 14 residues. V gave up 5 bases and J gave up 6 bases; unmatched junction bases: 8. The CDR3 region is CASSSRTGSHGYTF. The CDR3 region has the DNA TGCGCCAGCAGCTCTCGGACAGGGTCCCATGGCTACACCTTC.

To note about this clone: A read error may explain this, as a much larger clone is one base away. The chain combines TRBV6-5 with TRBJ1-1; D call uncertain. Trimming removed 6 bases at V and 2 bases at J, with 7 bases between. CDR3 size: 12 residues. Germline CDR1 MNHEY, CDR2 SVGAGI. The CDR3 bases are TGTGCCAGCAGCTTAGCCAACACTGAAGCTTTCTTT. Its translation is CASSLANTEAFF.

The chain carries TRBV11-2 and TRBJ2-7; D unclear. This CDR3 is built from 11 residues. Germline CDR1 is SGHAT and CDR2 is FQNNGV. Trimming cost V 6 bases and J 3 bases, with 6 bases left between them. In DNA, the CDR3 is TGTGCCAGCAGAACAGACTACGAGCAGTACTTC. Its translation is CASRTDYEQYF.

The DNA of the CDR3 is TGCAGCGTTGGCAGGGAAGTCTCCTACAATGAGCAGTTCTTC. Translation: CSVGREVSYNEQFF. V and J are TRBV29-1 and TRBJ2-1; tentative D call: TRBD1 (5 bases). The CDR3 is 14 amino acids. The V end was cut by 4 bases, the J end by 0 bases, with 10 bases between. Germline V gene data show CDR1 as SQVTM and CDR2 as ANQGSEA.

V gene TRBV5-1 combines with J gene TRBJ2-2; 13 bases agree with TRBD2. Germline lookup yields CDR1 SGHRS and CDR2 YFSETQ. V trimming: 2 bases; J trimming: 4 bases; junction bases outside the gene matches: 17. There are 21 residues in the CDR3. The CDR3 spells CASSLPVRTSGRPMGTGELFF. CDR3 nucleotides: TGCGCCAGCAGCTTACCGGTCAGGACTAGCGGGAGACCCATGGGCACCGGGGAGCTGTTTTTT.

The chain uses TRBV9 and TRBJ2-1; D may be TRBD1 or TRBD2 (6 bases each). Trimming removed 3 bases from V and 9 bases from J, with 16 bases in between. The CDR3 runs to 14 residues. Germline loops: CDR1 SGDLS, CDR2 YYNGEE. The CDR3 spells CASSAVERGVEQFF. The CDR3 DNA reads TGTGCCAGCAGCGCCGTCGAGAGGGGGGTTGAGCAGTTCTTC.

CDR3 coding DNA: TGTGCCATCAGTGCCCCGGGCCGGCCCGGGGGAGGCTACACCTTC. Amino acids: CAISAPGRPGGGYTF. The chain recombines TRBV10-3 with TRBJ1-2; D may be TRBD1 (5 bases). The V gene lost 4 bases and the J gene lost 8 bases, with 20 bases spanning the gap. Germline CDR1 reads ENHRY; CDR2 reads SYGVKD. The CDR3 totals 15 residues.

There are a few counts of this clone. One end of the junction does not line up with germline, which may come from a read error. The rearrangement links TRBV7-7 to TRBJ2-5; 8 bases are shared with TRBD1. The CDR3 is made up of 15 amino acids. CDR1 is SSHAT, CDR2 FNYEAQ, per germline (reference sequence). CDR3 protein: CASSEGQGNQETQYF. In nucleotides, the CDR3 is TGTGCTAGCAGCGAAGGACAGGGCAATCAAGAGACCCAGTACTTC.

V usage is TRBV6-1 and J usage is TRBJ1-3; no clear D gene. From germline, CDR1 is MNHNS and CDR2 SASEGT. V shed 8 bases and J shed 0 bases, with 11 bases lying between them. The CDR3 runs to 14 residues. The CDR3 reads CASQRGLSGNTIYF. The CDR3 DNA reads TGTGCCAGCCAGAGAGGCCTCTCTGGAAACACCATATATTTT.

This rearrangement joins TRBV5-1 to TRBJ2-7, with 7 bases lining up with TRBD1. V shed 4 bases, J shed 0 bases, and the junction held 7 bases outside the gene matches. The CDR3 has 15 amino acids. The V gene's germline CDR1 is SGHRS and CDR2 YFSETQ. The CDR3 here is CASSPGDRDSYEQYF. The CDR3 coding sequence is TGCGCCAGCAGCCCTGGCGACAGGGACTCCTACGAGCAGTACTTC.